This T cell receptor (beta chain) was sequenced in a study of T cells after yellow fever vaccination. Findings and limits, study-wide: Among primary-vaccination clones, most reappeared after the booster, at almost 98% for CD4 and 88% for CD8. Secondary responses were weaker yet peaked faster, day 5 versus 15.

In regard to this clonotype: What it binds is unknown.

The V segment lost 2 bases and the J segment 5 bases; nucleotides outside the gene matches: 5. This CDR3 is 14 amino acids long. Germline CDR1 SGHTA, CDR2 FQGNSA. Template-switching 5'RACE yielded the TCR cDNA; a universal primer site and UMIs were added in the process. A single record per CDR3 protein comes from TCRdb applying MiXCR to the 5' RACE reads. The sample has more than 300,000 distinct CDR3 sequences, around 11% seen once. The V call is TRBV7-2, the J call TRBJ2-7, with TRBD1 matching 8 bases. Source: CD4+ T cells sorted from PBMCs, taken 45 days after the yellow fever booster vaccination. The source of this sequence is a man younger than 35 who received the YFV17D yellow fever vaccine. CDR3 DNA sequence: TGTGCCAGCAGCTTATTGGGACAGGACGACGAGCAGTACTTC. This translates into CASSLLGQDDEQYF. Based on the CDR3 plus reference TRBV7-2 and TRBJ2-7, the full variable domain is GAGVSQSPSNKVTEKGKDVELRCDPISGHTALYWYRQSLGQGLEFLIYFQGNSAPDKSGLPSDRFSAERTGGSVSTLTIQRTQQEDSAVYLCASSLLGQDDEQYFGPGTRLTVT.